This T cell receptor beta chain stems from a study of T-cell memory formation after mild COVID-19. The study, taken as a whole, reports: Contracting clones localized mainly to CM and EM when CD4+ and mainly to EMRA when CD8+. Cross-reactive memory seemingly joined, as some responding clones were found in pre-infection memory.

This clonotype was detected a few times. The antigen is undetermined. Libraries for TCRalpha and TCRbeta carried sample barcodes and unique molecular identifiers via 5'RACE. MiXCR was run by TCRdb on the 5' RACE reads, yielding one entry per CDR3 protein. The data contain fewer than 450,000 distinct CDR3 sequences, 24% of them singletons. V lost 5 bases and J 2 bases, leaving 13 bases between the germline ends. The length of the CDR3 is 15 residues. CDR1 and CDR2 from the germline V gene are LGHNA and YSLEER. The chain joins TRBV4-3 to TRBJ2-1; a weak D match, TRBD2 (6 bases). The specimen was PBMCs or a T cell subset sorted from them (not recorded which). The sequence came from an adult woman who had mild COVID-19 (a few samples of this study predate the infection). Cell type and time point are not known. CDR3 region: CASSSGTSPYNEQFF. In DNA, the CDR3 is TGCGCCAGCAGCTCCGGGACTTCACCCTACAATGAGCAGTTCTTC.